Described below is a single TCR beta chain sequence and its context. No antigen is known for it. The data originate from a study of cytomegalovirus exposure and HLA in healthy donors. Study-level information: The platform used for the 120 or so validation repertoires matched that of the approximately 620 first-cohort repertoires, a later analysis reported.

The assay was immunoSEQ multiplex PCR, and TCRdb's table has in-frame clones only and misses some. The table includes 200,000 to 250,000 clones, around 87% detected once. The CDR3 runs 13 residues. The V end was cut by 6 bases, the J end by 8 bases, with 14 bases between. CDR1 is ENHRY and CDR2 is SYGVKD in the germline V gene. The donors formed part of the approximately 120-subject validation cohort, distinct from the roughly 700-subject first cohort. Study results and limitations: Cytomegalovirus status, reportedly, was diagnosed with high specificity and sensitivity by the classifier. Confirmation in vitro established that three CMV-associated chains were specific for CMV antigens.

The genes are TRBV10-3 and TRBJ2-1, with D possibly TRBD2 on 6 matching bases. The clonotype originates from a woman under 30 in good health and CMV-seropositive. The sequencing input was PBMCs. This chain's CDR3 is CAISLTSSDEQFF. The CDR3 nucleotides are TGTGCCATCAGCCTTACTAGCAGCGATGAGCAGTTCTTC.